What follows are 5 T cell receptor beta chains derived from one specimen sequenced in a study of blood T cell repertoires in COVID-19. Some clones are missing from TCRdb's copy, which holds only in-frame ones; the method was immunoSEQ multiplex PCR. The profile covers approximately 180,000 clones, with 82% appearing a single time and about 5% taken by the ten largest. The specimen was PBMCs or T cells enriched from blood (not recorded which). The receptors were sampled from a woman aged 55-70 years with acute COVID-19.

The CDR3 protein is CASSWARGFEQYV. CDR3 DNA: TGTGCCAGCAGTTGGGCCAGGGGGTTCGAGCAGTACGTC. V usage is TRBV6-5 and J usage is TRBJ2-7; 7 bases align to TRBD1. Germline lookup yields CDR1 MNHEY and CDR2 SVGAGI. V trimming: 4 bases; J trimming: 6 bases; junction bases outside the gene matches: 6. The CDR3 has 13 residues.

CDR3 in DNA: TGCGCCAGCAGTCGGGACAGGGGTCGATATGGCTACACCTTC. This gives the protein CASSRDRGRYGYTF. This chain joins TRBV23-1 and TRBJ1-2; 10 bases align to TRBD1. TRBV23-1 is reported as an ORF; its role is uncertain. This CDR3 is 14 amino acids long. V shed 4 bases and J 5 bases; nucleotides not matched to a gene: 4.

The rearrangement links TRBV19 to TRBJ1-2; TRBD1 aligns across 7 bases. This CDR3 comprises 13 residues. Germline CDR1 and CDR2: LNHDA and SQIVND (reference sequence). J gave up 5 bases and V 8 bases, and 8 bases lay outside the gene matches. CDR3 bases: TGTGCCAGTCGACAGGGTGGGCAGTATGGCTACACCTTC. Encoded protein: CASRQGGQYGYTF. Supplemented by reference TRBV19 and TRBJ1-2, the full variable domain reads DGGITQSPKYLFRKEGQNVTLSCEQNLNHDAMYWYRQDPGQGLRLIYYSQIVNDFQKGDIAEGYSVSREKKESFPLTVTSAQKNPTAFYLCASRQGGQYGYTFGSGTRLTVV.

The V and J genes are TRBV6-1 and TRBJ1-2, with D tentatively TRBD1 (5 bases). Looked up from germline, CDR1 is MNHNS and CDR2 is SASEGT. The CDR3 is 12 amino acids. Trimming took off 1 base at V and 5 bases at J, with 5 bases between the two ends. DNA for the CDR3: TGTGCCAGCAGTGAAGAGGGGTATGGCTACACCTTC. Translated, it gives CASSEEGYGYTF.

This clone was picked up one time. J is TRBJ2-7 and V is TRBV6-5; perhaps TRBD1 as D (5 bases). Trimming removed 10 bases at V and 2 bases at J, with 18 bases between. Germline values: CDR1 MNHEY, CDR2 SVGAGI. The CDR3 runs 14 residues. The CDR3 nucleotides are TGTGCCACCTCGACAGCCTCTTTACCCTACGAGCAGTACTTC. It translates to CATSTASLPYEQYF.